These 19 T cell receptor beta chains were sequenced from one sample in a study of T-cell memory formation after mild COVID-19. TCRdb reprocessed the 5' RACE reads via MiXCR and lists one record per CDR3 protein. This table holds a few hundred thousand distinct CDR3 sequences, less than 25% found once. What was sequenced was PBMCs or a T cell subset sorted from them (not recorded which). The receptors shown here come from a man between 18 and 29 years old who had mild COVID-19 (a few samples of this study predate the infection). Cell type and time point are not known.

CDR3 coding DNA: TGCAGCGTTGTAGGGGCGCATACCGGGGAGCTGTTTTTT. Translation gives CSVVGAHTGELFF. This chain uses TRBV29-1 with TRBJ2-2; tentatively, D is TRBD1 (5 bases). This CDR3 contains 13 residues. Germline assignment: CDR1 SQVTM and CDR2 ANQGSEA. V lost 4 bases and J lost 5, with 11 bases in between.

The V and J genes are TRBV5-6 and TRBJ2-5; D remains ambiguous. In germline, CDR1 is SGHDT, CDR2 YYEEEE. CDR3 length equals 12 residues. V was clipped by 3 bases and J by 2 bases, with 5 bases between them. The chain's CDR3 is CASSSAQETQYF. The CDR3 DNA reads TGTGCCAGCAGCTCCGCGCAAGAGACCCAGTACTTC.

The CDR3, as DNA: TGCGCCAGCAGCCGATTCGTTTTTTACAGGGATGGAGAGACCCAGTACTTC. It is translated as CASSRFVFYRDGETQYF. The chain couples TRBV4-1 to TRBJ2-5; weak D call: TRBD1 (6 bases). V lost 4 bases and J lost 4, with 22 bases in between. This CDR3 is 17 amino acids long. Germline V gene lookup returns CDR1 MGHRA and CDR2 YSYEKL.

CDR3 nucleotide sequence: TGTGCCAGCTACGGAACCCCGCATAGCACAGATACGCAGTATTTT. The encoded protein is CASYGTPHSTDTQYF. The rearrangement joins TRBV6-2 or TRBV6-3 to TRBJ2-3; D ambiguous. This CDR3 region has 15 residues. V lost 8 bases and J lost 0, with 15 bases in between. Germline CDR1 MNHEY, CDR2 SVGEGT.

This clonotype appeared a few times. The chain combines TRBV27 with TRBJ2-5; D is ambiguous. From germline, CDR1 is MNHEY and CDR2 SMNVEV (reference sequence). The V end was cut by 4 bases, the J end by 5 bases, with 11 bases between. CDR3 size: 13 residues. CDR3 nucleotide sequence: TGTGCCAGCAGTTATCGGGTCAGGGAGACCCAGTACTTC. It yields the protein CASSYRVRETQYF.

This chain connects TRBV9 to TRBJ2-3, with D perhaps matching TRBD1 or TRBD2 (5 bases each). The CDR3 spans 14 residues. Germline V gives CDR1 SGDLS, CDR2 YYNGEE. The V gene lost 3 bases and the J gene lost 2 bases, with 10 bases spanning the gap. CDR3 in amino acids: CASSAGTVTDTQYF. CDR3 bases: TGTGCCAGCAGCGCGGGGACGGTCACAGATACGCAGTATTTT. Using reference TRBV9 and TRBJ2-3 for the parts outside the CDR3, the full variable domain is DSGVTQTPKHLITATGQRVTLRCSPRSGDLSVYWYQQSLDQGLQFLIQYYNGEERAKGNILERFSAQQFPDLHSELNLSSLELGDSALYFCASSAGTVTDTQYFGPGTRLTVL.

This clonotype was counted between two and nine times. CDR3: CASSVGGRAGNTDTQYF. In nucleotides, the CDR3 is TGTGCCAGCAGCGTAGGAGGACGGGCAGGGAACACAGATACGCAGTATTTT. J is TRBJ2-3 and V is TRBV9, with TRBD1 as a possible D gene (5 bases). Per the germline V gene, CDR1 is SGDLS and CDR2 is YYNGEE. CDR3 length: 17 amino acids. V lost 0 bases and J 2 bases, leaving 16 bases between the germline ends. Full variable domain (missing parts from reference TRBV9 and TRBJ2-3): DSGVTQTPKHLITATGQRVTLRCSPRSGDLSVYWYQQSLDQGLQFLIQYYNGEERAKGNILERFSAQQFPDLHSELNLSSLELGDSALYFCASSVGGRAGNTDTQYFGPGTRLTVL.

This clonotype has a count of ten or more. In DNA, the CDR3 is TGTGCCAGCAGCCCCCGGCGTGACGCGGGCTACACCTTC. As protein: CASSPRRDAGYTF. This chain uses TRBV7-2 with TRBJ1-2; D call uncertain. The V end lost 5 bases, the J end lost 8 bases, and 15 bases lay between the germline ends. Germline V gene data show CDR1 as SGHTA and CDR2 as FQGNSA. The CDR3 sequence is 13 residues long.

The J gene is TRBJ2-7, the V gene TRBV9; D is possibly TRBD1 or TRBD2 (5 bases each). V lost 0 bases to trimming and J lost 5 bases, with 12 bases between them. The CDR3 is made up of 14 amino acids. Per germline, CDR1 SGDLS and CDR2 YYNGEE. CDR3 protein: CASSVAGSGNEQYF. The CDR3 DNA is TGTGCCAGCAGCGTAGCAGGGTCCGGGAACGAGCAGTACTTC.

The chain employs TRBV6-4 and TRBJ2-3, with TRBD2 as a possible D gene (6 bases). V was clipped by 5 bases and J by 2 bases, with 14 bases between them. There are 15 residues in the CDR3. Germline CDR1 reads MRHNA; CDR2 reads SNTAGT. DNA of the CDR3: TGTGCCAGCAGTCCGTATGGGGGGACCACAGATACGCAGTATTTT. Residues: CASSPYGGTTDTQYF.

The chain employs TRBV5-5 and TRBJ1-4; TRBD1 is a possible D gene (6 bases). The V end lost 4 bases, the J end lost 0 bases, and 19 bases lay between the germline ends. Germline CDR1 SGHKS, CDR2 YYEKEE (reference sequence). The CDR3 totals 18 residues. The CDR3 DNA reads as TGTGCCAGCAGCCCGGGGGGCGGCAAGCGGACAACTAATGAAAAACTGTTTTTT. Translating gives CASSPGGGKRTTNEKLFF.

This clonotype was seen only a few times. V is TRBV19 and J is TRBJ2-3, with D unresolved. CDR3 length equals 13 residues. V was clipped by 5 bases and J by 6 bases, with 12 bases between them. Germline assignment: CDR1 LNHDA and CDR2 SQIVND (reference sequence). The CDR3 region is CASSGSPKDTQYF. The CDR3 DNA reads as TGTGCCAGTAGTGGCAGCCCGAAGGATACGCAGTATTTT.

The rearrangement links TRBV7-9 to TRBJ2-6; 10 nucleotides line up with TRBD1. The CDR3 consists of 20 residues. With V trimmed by 2 bases and J by 0 bases, 10 bases remained unmatched. Germline CDR1 SEHNR, CDR2 FQNEAQ (reference sequence). Here the CDR3 DNA reads TGTGCCAGCAGCTTATCCACTGGGACAGGGGCTTTCTCTGGGGCCAACGTCCTGACTTTC. The encoded protein is CASSLSTGTGAFSGANVLTF.

A few counts support this clonotype. This chain uses TRBV18 with TRBJ1-1, with D hard to call. This CDR3 has 12 amino acids. V lost 6 bases to trimming and J lost 0 bases, with 5 bases between them. Germline V lookup: CDR1 KGHSH, CDR2 LQKENI. The CDR3 DNA sequence: TGTGCCAGCTCTCAGATGAACACTGAAGCTTTCTTT. It codes for CASSQMNTEAFF. The variable domain in full, with the rest retrieved from reference TRBV18 and TRBJ1-1, is NAGVMQNPRHLVRRRGQEARLRCSPMKGHSHVYWYRQLPEEGLKFMVYLQKENIIDESGMPKERFSAEFPKEGPSILRIQQVVRGDSAAYFCASSQMNTEAFFGQGTRLTVV.

The rearrangement joins TRBV19 to TRBJ1-2; 7 positions agree with TRBD1. V shed 8 bases and J 4 bases; nucleotides not matched to a gene: 7. The CDR3 sequence is 13 residues long. Per the germline V gene, CDR1 is LNHDA and CDR2 is SQIVND (reference sequence). CDR3 sequence (DNA): TGTGCCAGTTCGACAGGGCCTGCCTATGGCTACACCTTC. Translated: CASSTGPAYGYTF.

As to this clonotype: A much more abundant neighbour one base away suggests this may be a read error. This rearrangement joins TRBV18 to TRBJ1-5, with D possibly matching TRBD1 (5 bases). Per germline, CDR1 KGHSH and CDR2 LQKENI. This CDR3 spans 13 amino acids. V shed 2 bases and J shed 7 bases, with 9 bases lying between them. The DNA for the CDR3 is TGTGCCAGCTCACCAGGGGGAGAACAGCCCCAGCATTTT. Protein sequence: CASSPGGEQPQHF.

The chain is built from TRBV19 and TRBJ1-3, with TRBD1 as a possible D gene (6 bases). Germline CDR1 reads LNHDA; CDR2 reads SQIVND (reference sequence). The CDR3 is 15 amino acids. The V and J ends lost 6 bases and 3 bases respectively, with 15 bases between them. The CDR3 protein is CASRLSQGGGNTIYF. The CDR3, as DNA: TGTGCCAGTAGGTTGTCACAGGGTGGTGGAAACACCATATATTTT.

This clonotype was seen only a few times. The V call is TRBV29-1, the J call TRBJ2-7; a weak D match, TRBD1 (5 bases). The CDR3 has 13 amino acids. The V gene lost 3 bases and the J gene lost 0 bases, with 9 bases spanning the gap. Germline CDR1 reads SQVTM; CDR2 reads ANQGSEA. Here the CDR3 DNA reads TGCAGCGTTGACGACAGTTACTCCTACGAGCAGTACTTC. Encoded protein: CSVDDSYSYEQYF.

This clonotype was observed a handful of times. The genes are TRBV7-9 and TRBJ1-1; D unresolved. Per the germline V gene, CDR1 is SEHNR and CDR2 is FQNEAQ (reference sequence). V was trimmed by 0 bases and J by 8 bases, leaving 10 bases between them. This CDR3 has 13 amino acids. DNA for the CDR3: TGTGCCAGCAGCTTAGCCCGACAAGGAGAAGCTTTCTTT. As protein: CASSLARQGEAFF.